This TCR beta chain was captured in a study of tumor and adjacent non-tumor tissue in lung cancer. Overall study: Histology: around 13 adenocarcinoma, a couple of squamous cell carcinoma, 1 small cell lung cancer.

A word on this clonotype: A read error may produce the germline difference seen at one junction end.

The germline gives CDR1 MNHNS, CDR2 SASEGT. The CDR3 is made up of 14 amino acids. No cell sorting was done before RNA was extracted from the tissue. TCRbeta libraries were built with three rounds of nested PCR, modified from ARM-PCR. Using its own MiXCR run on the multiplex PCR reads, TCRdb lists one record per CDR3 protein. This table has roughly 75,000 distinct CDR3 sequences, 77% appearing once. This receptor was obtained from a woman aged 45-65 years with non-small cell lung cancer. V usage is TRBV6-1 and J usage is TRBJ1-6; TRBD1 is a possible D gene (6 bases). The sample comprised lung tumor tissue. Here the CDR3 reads CASSEGQENSPFHF. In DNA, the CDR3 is TGTGCCAGCAGTGAAGGACAGGAAAATTCACCCTTCCACTTT.